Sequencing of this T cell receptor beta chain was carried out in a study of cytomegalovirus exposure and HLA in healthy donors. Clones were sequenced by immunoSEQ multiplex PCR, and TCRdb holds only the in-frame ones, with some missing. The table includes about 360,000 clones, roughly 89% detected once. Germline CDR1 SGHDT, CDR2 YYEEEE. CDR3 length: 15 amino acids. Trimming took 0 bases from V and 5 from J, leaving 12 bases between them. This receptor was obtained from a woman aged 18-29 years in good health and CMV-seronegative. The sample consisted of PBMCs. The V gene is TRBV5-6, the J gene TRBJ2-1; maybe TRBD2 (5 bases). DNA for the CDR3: TGTGCCAGCAGCTTGGCGTGGACTGGTCACAATGAGCAGTTCTTC. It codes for CASSLAWTGHNEQFF. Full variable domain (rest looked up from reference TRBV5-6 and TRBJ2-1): DAGVTQSPTHLIKTRGQQVTLRCSPKSGHDTVSWYQQALGQGPQFIFQYYEEEERQRGNFPDRFSGHQFPNYSSELNVNALLLGDSALYLCASSLAWTGHNEQFFGPGTRLTVL.